Below, 29 T cell receptor beta chains from the same sample are listed, as sequenced in a study of blood T cell repertoires in COVID-19. Sequencing was performed with immunoSEQ multiplex PCR; in TCRdb, only in-frame clones are kept and a portion is missing. This repertoire shows around 140,000 clones, about 87% found once; its top ten account for under 3%. Sequencing input: peripheral blood. The receptors stem from a human donor with COVID-19, enrolled during active disease. The donor label of this sample is uncertain.

This clone has just one count. One end of the junction is discordant with germline, which a read error may explain. The CDR3 sequence: CASSKELAGQETQYF. For the CDR3, the DNA is TGTGCCAGCAGCAAAGAACTAGCGGGGCAAGAGACCCAGTACTTC. The V gene is TRBV3-1 (or the pseudogene TRBV3-2), the J gene TRBJ2-5; 10 positions agree with TRBD2. CDR3 length: 15 residues. From germline, CDR1 is LGHDT and CDR2 YNNKEL (reference sequence).

The sample holds one count of this clone. The chain links TRBV5-1 to TRBJ2-3; TRBD2 agrees at 10 bases. V lost 0 bases, J lost 0 bases, and 10 bases stayed unmatched. There are 19 residues in the CDR3. The germline V gene has CDR1 SGHRS and CDR2 YFSETQ. The CDR3: CASSLESGGALRSTDTQYF. DNA for the CDR3: TGCGCCAGCAGCTTGGAAAGCGGGGGGGCCTTACGAAGCACAGATACGCAGTATTTT.

The CDR3 spells CATKLGTSGGAGETQYF. The CDR3 nucleotides are TGCGCCACCAAGCTCGGTACTAGCGGGGGGGCCGGAGAGACCCAGTACTTC. The chain joins TRBV5-1 to TRBJ2-5; TRBD2 agrees at 13 bases. This CDR3 comprises 17 residues. With 9 bases clipped from V and 4 bases from J, the junction kept 15 bases outside the gene matches. Germline CDR1 is SGHRS and CDR2 is YFSETQ.

The rearrangement uses TRBV21-1 and TRBJ1-4; the table's D call, TRBD1, was not checked against the DNA. TRBV21-1 is a pseudogene segment. The CDR3 contains 15 residues. The CDR3: CASRALQGAREKLFF. The CDR3 DNA reads TGTGCCAGCAGGGCGCTACAGGGGGCGAGGGAAAAACTGTTTTTT.

This chain links TRBV5-5 with TRBJ2-1; 7 bases are a match to TRBD2. Germline assignment: CDR1 SGHKS and CDR2 YYEKEE (reference sequence). V was clipped by 3 bases and J by 7 bases; unmatched bases: 10. The CDR3 sequence is 15 residues long. The CDR3 DNA follows: TGTGCCAGCAGCTCGCTAGCGGCTGGGGGTAATGAGCAGTTCTTC. Translated: CASSSLAAGGNEQFF. Supplemented by reference TRBV5-5 and TRBJ2-1, the full variable domain reads DAGVTQSPTHLIKTRGQQVTLRCSPISGHKSVSWYQQVLGQGPQFIFQYYEKEERGRGNFPDRFSARQFPNYSSELNVNALLLGDSALYLCASSSLAAGGNEQFFGPGTRLTVL.

Remarks on this clone: This same CDR3 is encoded by further DNA sequences in the sample. The chain is built from TRBV11-3 and TRBJ1-1; the D gene is possibly TRBD1 (5 bases). Germline V lookup: CDR1 SGHNT, CDR2 YENEEA. This CDR3 is built from 13 residues. The ends were cut back, 5 bases at V and 1 base at J, with 8 bases in the middle. This chain's CDR3 is CASSPQGNTEAFF. For the CDR3, the DNA is TGTGCCAGCAGCCCCCAGGGGAACACTGAAGCTTTCTTT.

The chain has TRBV24-1 and TRBJ2-2; TRBD1 matches 9 bases. There are 18 residues in the CDR3. CDR1 is KGHDR and CDR2 is SFDVKD in the germline V gene. J gave up 0 bases and V 1 base, and 5 bases lay outside the gene matches. CDR3 sequence (DNA): TGTGCCACCAGTGATTTACCGGGGACAGGGACGAACACCGGGGAGCTGTTTTTT. Protein product: CATSDLPGTGTNTGELFF.

The chain couples TRBV3-1 (or the pseudogene TRBV3-2) to TRBJ2-3, with 7 positions matching TRBD1. CDR1 and CDR2 from the germline V gene are LGHDT and YNNKEL (reference sequence). V was pared by 4 bases and J by 1 base, with 5 bases of the junction left unmatched. This CDR3 spans 15 amino acids. The CDR3 DNA follows: TGTGCCAGCAGCCCACGGGACAGACGCACAGATACGCAGTATTTT. This gives the protein CASSPRDRRTDTQYF.

The rearrangement links TRBV5-6 to TRBJ1-2, with 8 bases identical to TRBD1. J was trimmed by 4 bases and V by 4 bases; bases with no gene match: 12. The CDR3 runs to 16 residues. Germline V lookup: CDR1 SGHDT, CDR2 YYEEEE. The CDR3 loop is CASSPGTGSRGYGYTF. CDR3 nucleotide sequence: TGTGCCAGCAGCCCCGGGACAGGATCCCGGGGCTATGGCTACACCTTC.

V usage is TRBV5-1 and J usage is TRBJ2-1; TRBD2 agrees at 9 bases. V was clipped by 0 bases and J by 2 bases; unmatched bases: 6. The CDR3 spans 17 residues. The germline V gene has CDR1 SGHRS and CDR2 YFSETQ. CDR3: CASSLVASSGAYNEQFF. In DNA, the CDR3 is TGCGCCAGCAGCTTGGTAGCTTCTAGCGGGGCCTACAATGAGCAGTTCTTC.

Details on this clone: Other DNA sequences in the sample encode the same CDR3. This sequence joins TRBV6-5 and TRBJ1-5, with D uncertain. From germline, CDR1 is MNHEY and CDR2 SVGAGI. Trimming took off 2 bases at V and 1 base at J, with 6 bases between the two ends. The CDR3 is 14 residues long. The CDR3 bases are TGTGCCAGCAGTTACGGTCGGAGCAATCAGCCCCAGCATTTT. Its protein product is CASSYGRSNQPQHF.

This chain connects TRBV19 to TRBJ2-4, with TRBD1 matching over 7 bases. V lost 4 bases to trimming and J lost 8 bases; unmatched junction nucleotides: 5. This CDR3 region has 13 residues. Germline V gene data show CDR1 as LNHDA and CDR2 as SQIVND (reference sequence). The CDR3 here is CASSTIGQDIQYF. The CDR3 nucleotides read TGTGCCAGTAGTACCATCGGACAGGACATTCAGTACTTC.

The chain combines TRBV25-1 with TRBJ2-2, with 9 nucleotides matching TRBD2. The CDR3 is 16 amino acids. The V gene's germline CDR1 is MGHDK and CDR2 SYGVNS. Unmatched junction bases numbered 9, after V lost 4 bases and J lost 6 bases. CDR3 amino acids: CASSGISGGKPGELFF. CDR3 sequence (DNA): TGTGCCAGCAGTGGGATTAGCGGGGGAAAGCCCGGGGAGCTGTTTTTT.

This clone was recorded only once. V gene TRBV29-1 combines with J gene TRBJ2-3; D is perhaps TRBD1 (5 bases). The CDR3 is 12 residues long. Germline V CDR1 and CDR2: SQVTM, ANQGSEA. V was cut by 7 bases and J by 9 bases, with 17 bases left in between. This CDR3 reads CSASLRTTTQYF. The CDR3 region has the DNA TGCAGCGCCTCCCTACGGACAACCACGCAGTATTTT.

This clone has more than one count but fewer than ten. This chain connects TRBV2 to TRBJ1-3; no clear D gene. The CDR3 sequence is 12 residues long. The germline CDR1 and CDR2 sequences are SNHLY and FYNNEI. With 9 bases removed from V and 0 bases from J, the gap between germline ends came to 6 bases. The CDR3, as DNA: TGTGCCAGTACGGTCTCTGGAAACACCATATATTTT. Translating gives CASTVSGNTIYF.

The chain links TRBV11-2 to TRBJ2-7; D might be TRBD1 (5 bases). CDR3 length equals 15 residues. Per the germline V gene, CDR1 is SGHAT and CDR2 is FQNNGV. Trimming stripped 1 base from V and 2 bases from J, with 12 bases between. As DNA, the CDR3 is TGTGCCAGCAGCTTAGTTCGAGGACAAACCTACGAGCAGTACTTC. Its protein is CASSLVRGQTYEQYF. The entire variable domain, with the rest obtained from reference TRBV11-2 and TRBJ2-7, is as follows: EAGVAQSPRYKIIEKRQSVAFWCNPISGHATLYWYQQILGQGPKLLIQFQNNGVVDDSQLPKDRFSAERLKGVDSTLKIQPAKLEDSAVYLCASSLVRGQTYEQYFGPGTRLTVT.

The rearrangement joins TRBV28 to TRBJ2-2; D is undetermined. This CDR3 is built from 12 residues. Germline V gene lookup returns CDR1 MDHEN and CDR2 SYDVKM. V was shortened by 7 bases and J by 1 base, with 4 bases between the two germline ends. The CDR3 DNA follows: TGTGCCAGCAACATGAACACCGGGGAGCTGTTTTTT. It encodes CASNMNTGELFF.

This chain links TRBV10-1 with TRBJ1-2, with D perhaps matching TRBD1 (6 bases). From germline, CDR1 is WNHNN and CDR2 SYGVQD (reference sequence). This CDR3 is built from 13 residues. Trimming removed 0 bases at V and 5 bases at J, with 7 bases between. Here the CDR3 reads CASSESRGYGYTF. The CDR3 region has the DNA TGCGCCAGCAGTGAGTCGAGGGGGTATGGCTACACCTTC.

The chain has TRBV14 and TRBJ2-7, with D maybe TRBD1 (6 bases). V lost 4 bases, J lost 5 bases, and 18 bases lay in between. Per the germline V gene, CDR1 is SGHDN and CDR2 is FVKESK. The CDR3 is made up of 15 amino acids. The CDR3 sequence is CASSPLGEQGDEQYF. The CDR3 nucleotides are TGTGCCAGCAGCCCCTTAGGTGAACAGGGCGACGAGCAGTACTTC. The whole variable domain, remainder taken from reference TRBV14 and TRBJ2-7, is EAGVTQFPSHSVIEKGQTVTLRCDPISGHDNLYWYRRVMGKEIKFLLHFVKESKQDESGMPNNRFLAERTGGTYSTLKVQPAELEDSGVYFCASSPLGEQGDEQYFGPGTRLTVT.

This clone was observed a single time. The V call is TRBV14, the J call TRBJ1-2, with D possibly TRBD1 on 6 matching bases. The V end was cut by 1 base, the J end by 7 bases, with 22 bases between. The germline V gene has CDR1 SGHDN and CDR2 FVKESK. The CDR3 extends over 17 amino acids. CDR3 bases: TGTGCCAGCAGCCAAGGACAGGTTAATACCTGGTCCTCTGGCTACACCTTC. Amino acids: CASSQGQVNTWSSGYTF.

The genes are TRBV28 and TRBJ1-1; weak D call: TRBD1 (6 bases). Trimming removed 7 bases at V and 4 bases at J, with 16 bases between. The CDR3 consists of 14 residues. From germline, CDR1 is MDHEN and CDR2 SYDVKM. The CDR3 spells CASISTGRITEAFF. The CDR3 region has the DNA TGTGCCAGCATCTCCACAGGGAGAATCACTGAAGCTTTCTTT.

The rearrangement links TRBV2 to TRBJ2-5; 11 positions agree with TRBD2. Germline V lookup: CDR1 SNHLY, CDR2 FYNNEI. This CDR3 region has 14 residues. Unmatched junction bases numbered 4, after V lost 6 bases and J lost 4 bases. CDR3 nucleotides: TGTGCCAGCAGGCTAGCGGGGGGACCAGAGACCCAGTACTTC. This translates into CASRLAGGPETQYF. Together with reference TRBV2 and TRBJ2-5, the CDR3 gives the full variable domain: EPEVTQTPSHQVTQMGQEVILRCVPISNHLYFYWYRQILGQKVEFLVSFYNNEISEKSEIFDDQFSVERPDGSNFTLKIRSTKLEDSAMYFCASRLAGGPETQYFGPGTRLLVL.

The CDR3 protein is CASSLGVSYEQYF. The CDR3 DNA follows: TGCGCCAGCAGCCTCGGGGTCTCCTACGAGCAGTACTTC. This chain joins TRBV4-1 and TRBJ2-7, with a possible D match to TRBD2 (5 bases). The CDR3 has 13 residues. The germline V and J ends were trimmed by 4 bases and 0 bases, with 7 bases remaining between them. Germline assignment: CDR1 MGHRA and CDR2 YSYEKL.

The chain carries TRBV9 and TRBJ2-7; TRBD1 is a possible D gene (6 bases). Germline V gene data show CDR1 as SGDLS and CDR2 as YYNGEE. The ends were cut back, 4 bases at V and 2 bases at J, with 13 bases in the middle. This CDR3 has 14 amino acids. The DNA of the CDR3 is TGTGCCAGCAGCTTCACGGGACATACCTACGAGCAGTACTTC. This gives the protein CASSFTGHTYEQYF.

The rearrangement joins TRBV19 to TRBJ1-6, with TRBD1 matching 9 bases. The junction had 4 bases not matched to a gene; V was cut back by 5 bases and J by 5 bases. CDR1 is LNHDA and CDR2 is SQIVND in the germline V gene (reference sequence). The CDR3 contains 15 residues. DNA of the CDR3: TGTGCCAGTAGTCCGGGGACAGGGAATAATTCACCCCTCCACTTT. Encoded protein: CASSPGTGNNSPLHF.

The chain is built from TRBV4-1 and TRBJ1-2; D remains unclear. The germline V gene has CDR1 MGHRA and CDR2 YSYEKL. Trimming pared 2 bases from V and 8 bases from J, leaving 12 bases between. The CDR3 has 13 residues. The CDR3: CASSQTLREGYTF. CDR3 nucleotides: TGCGCCAGCAGCCAAACCCTAAGGGAGGGCTACACCTTC.

The chain couples TRBV28 to TRBJ1-2; D might be TRBD1 (5 bases). V dropped 5 bases and J dropped 1 base, with 11 bases sitting between them. Germline V lookup: CDR1 MDHEN, CDR2 SYDVKM. This CDR3 has 14 residues. CDR3: CASSMTANNYGYTF. The CDR3 DNA follows: TGTGCCAGCAGTATGACAGCGAATAACTATGGCTACACCTTC.

This clone was seen just once. CDR3 DNA sequence: TGCGCCAGCAGCCCTTTTCCCGACTTCGCTAATACGCAGTATTTT. Translated: CASSPFPDFANTQYF. This chain connects TRBV5-1 to TRBJ2-3; no clear D. The CDR3 sequence is 15 residues long. CDR1 is SGHRS and CDR2 is YFSETQ in the germline V gene. Between the trimmed V and J ends, which lost 4 bases and 7 bases, there was a span of 19 bases.

This chain links TRBV5-6 with TRBJ1-1; no reliable D call. Germline CDR1 is SGHDT and CDR2 is YYEEEE. This CDR3 is built from 11 residues. Trimming shortened V by 7 bases and J by 3 bases, and 7 bases separated the two germline ends. DNA for the CDR3: TGTGCCAGCCGACGGGACACTGAAGCTTTCTTT. This codes for CASRRDTEAFF.